This T cell receptor beta chain comes out of a study of OX40 agonist ivuxolimab in advanced cancers. This CDR3 spans 13 amino acids. The ends were cut back, 0 bases at V and 6 bases at J, with 10 bases in the middle. Germline CDR1 GTSNPN, CDR2 SVGIG (reference sequence). Generated by immunoSEQ multiplex PCR, the TCRdb table keeps only in-frame clones and is missing some. The repertoire consists of about 11,000 clones, with 60% to 80% occurring once and the leading ten covering more than 25%. This receptor was taken from an adult with an advanced solid tumor such as melanoma, head and neck, liver or kidney cancer. The specimen comprised CD4+ or CD8+ T cells sorted from blood, sampled in a trial of the OX40 agonist ivuxolimab. The rearrangement joins TRBV30 to TRBJ2-3; no clear D. In nucleotides, the CDR3 is TGTGCCTGGAGTGTAACCGGCTCGGATACGCAGTATTTT. Translated, it gives CAWSVTGSDTQYF.